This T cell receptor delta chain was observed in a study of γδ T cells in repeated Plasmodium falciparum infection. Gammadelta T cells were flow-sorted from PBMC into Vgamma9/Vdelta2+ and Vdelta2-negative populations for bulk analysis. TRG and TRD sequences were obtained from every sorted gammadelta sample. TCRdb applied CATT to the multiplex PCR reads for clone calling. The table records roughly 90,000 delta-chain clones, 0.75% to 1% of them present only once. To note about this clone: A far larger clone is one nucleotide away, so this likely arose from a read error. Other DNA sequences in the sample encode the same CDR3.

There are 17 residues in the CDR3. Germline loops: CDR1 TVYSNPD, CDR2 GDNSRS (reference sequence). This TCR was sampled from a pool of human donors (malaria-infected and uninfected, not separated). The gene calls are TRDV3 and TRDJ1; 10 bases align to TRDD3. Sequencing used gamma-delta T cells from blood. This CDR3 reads CAFPPPTGGSDTDKLIF. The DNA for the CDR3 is TGTGCCTTCCCTCCCCCGACTGGGGGATCAGACACCGATAAACTCATCTTC.